Shown below are 31 T cell receptor beta chains from a single sample sequenced in a study of regulatory T cells in long-lasting Graves disease. Specified time point: persistent/refractory GD, antithyroid drugs over 5 years with positive TRAb. Isolated PBMC RNA provided the starting material for the TCR library. According to the study, TCR beta libraries were built with iRepertoire HTBI primers and CDR3-region Arm-PCR. TCRdb recomputed calls from the multiplex PCR reads with MiXCR, one row per CDR3 protein. The profile covers about 460,000 distinct CDR3 sequences, with roughly 23% appearing a single time and around 12% taken by the ten largest. The input for sequencing was peripheral blood mononuclear cells (PBMCs), taken when the disease was refractory, from a patient treated with antithyroid drugs. The receptors come from a female donor with Graves disease.

This clonotype showed up just a few times. The gene calls are TRBV19 and TRBJ2-5; D possibly matches TRBD1 or TRBD2 (5 bases each). CDR3 length equals 14 residues. Germline loops: CDR1 LNHDA, CDR2 SQIVND (reference sequence). With 6 bases removed from V and 2 bases from J, the gap between germline ends came to 13 bases. As DNA, the CDR3 is TGTGCCAGTAGCCGGGGCAGTTTACAAGAGACCCAGTACTTC. It encodes CASSRGSLQETQYF.

The rearrangement links TRBV15 to TRBJ1-5, with TRBD1 matching over 9 bases. V trimming: 3 bases; J trimming: 2 bases; junction bases outside the gene matches: 5. The V gene's germline CDR1 is LNHNV and CDR2 YYDKDF (reference sequence). The CDR3 runs to 16 residues. The CDR3 coding sequence is TGTGCCACCAGCAGTGGGACAGGGTCGGGCAATCAGCCCCAGCATTTT. Translating gives CATSSGTGSGNQPQHF.

This clonotype occurred many times. The V and J genes are TRBV13 and TRBJ2-1, with 9 bases fitting TRBD1. CDR1 PRHDT and CDR2 FYEKMQ come from the germline V gene (reference sequence). Trimming removed 4 bases from V and 7 bases from J; junction bases left unmatched: 11. This CDR3 contains 16 residues. The CDR3 here is CASSSNRDRVFNEQFF. In DNA form, the CDR3 reads TGTGCCAGCAGCTCAAACCGGGACAGGGTTTTTAATGAGCAGTTCTTC.

The chain has TRBV20-1 and TRBJ1-1, with 8 nucleotides matching TRBD1. Trimming cost V 0 bases and J 3 bases; bases outside gene matches: 3. Germline V gene sequence: CDR1 DFQATT, CDR2 SNEGSKA (reference sequence). The CDR3 totals 14 residues. The CDR3 is CSARDAGGYTEAFF. The CDR3 DNA follows: TGCAGTGCTAGAGATGCAGGGGGCTACACTGAAGCTTTCTTT.

Comments on this clonotype: A read error may be the cause here, since a much bigger clone is one base away. The V call is TRBV7-6, the J call TRBJ2-5, with D possibly being TRBD1 (6 bases). CDR1 is SGHVS and CDR2 is FNYEAQ in the germline V gene. The CDR3 is 14 amino acids. V was pared by 4 bases and J by 5 bases, with 14 bases between. The CDR3 here is CASSSTGQHETQYF. DNA of the CDR3: TGTGCCAGCAGCTCCACAGGACAGCATGAGACCCAGTACTTC.

This clonotype showed up many times. The chain uses TRBV11-2 and TRBJ2-5, with 8 bases fitting TRBD2. Per germline, CDR1 SGHAT and CDR2 FQNNGV. The CDR3 consists of 16 residues. Losses at the gene ends were 0 bases for V and 7 bases for J; bases not matched to a gene: 10. The CDR3 bases are TGTGCCAGCAGCTTAGAAAGCGGGGGCTTCCACCCGACCCAGTACTTC. Amino acids: CASSLESGGFHPTQYF.

This clonotype came up a few times. This sequence joins TRBV5-6 and TRBJ1-1, with D perhaps matching TRBD1 (5 bases). The CDR3 sequence is 12 residues long. Trimming cost V 4 bases and J 7 bases, with 11 bases left between them. The germline CDR1 and CDR2 sequences are SGHDT and YYEEEE. The CDR3 protein is CASSDRDVEAFF. In DNA form, the CDR3 reads TGTGCCAGCAGCGACCGGGACGTTGAAGCTTTCTTT.

V and J are TRBV4-3 and TRBJ1-2; D gene ambiguous. Trimming took 1 base from V and 0 from J, leaving 9 bases between them. This CDR3 region has 15 residues. The V gene's germline CDR1 is LGHNA and CDR2 YSLEER. The CDR3 DNA sequence: TGCGCCAGCAGCCAAGGTCAGGAGACTAACTATGGCTACACCTTC. It translates to CASSQGQETNYGYTF.

The V call is TRBV10-3, the J call TRBJ2-1; D is perhaps TRBD1 (5 bases). The CDR3 is 12 residues long. Germline V lookup: CDR1 ENHRY, CDR2 SYGVKD. Between the trimmed V and J ends, which lost 9 bases and 5 bases, there was a span of 11 bases. The CDR3 region has the DNA TGTGCCATTCAGACAGCAGACAATGAGCAGTTCTTC. Its translation: CAIQTADNEQFF.

This clonotype appeared a few times. This chain uses TRBV19 with TRBJ2-5; D not certain. V shed 6 bases and J shed 7 bases, with 15 bases lying between them. CDR1 and CDR2 from the germline V gene are LNHDA and SQIVND (reference sequence). CDR3 length: 13 amino acids. The CDR3 reads CASSPRLDGTQYF. Written as DNA, the CDR3 is TGTGCCAGTAGCCCCCGGCTGGATGGGACCCAGTACTTC.

As to this clonotype: This may come from a read error, since a much larger clone is one base off. V gene TRBV7-2 combines with J gene TRBJ1-1, with 7 bases identical to TRBD1. Germline V gene lookup returns CDR1 SGHTA and CDR2 FQGNSA. The V and J ends lost 6 bases and 0 bases, in that order; junction bases with no gene match: 10. The CDR3 length is 16 residues. CDR3 in DNA: TGTGCCAGCAGTCCCCCAGGGGGGTCAATGAACACTGAAGCTTTCTTT. It is translated as CASSPPGGSMNTEAFF.

The chain couples TRBV6-1 to TRBJ1-5; a weak D match, TRBD1 (6 bases). V was shortened by 6 bases and J by 2 bases, with 17 bases between the two germline ends. CDR3 length: 16 residues. Germline lookup yields CDR1 MNHNS and CDR2 SASEGT. CDR3 loop: CASSSNRAGGNQPQHF. CDR3 in DNA: TGTGCCAGCAGCTCGAACAGGGCAGGGGGCAATCAGCCCCAGCATTTT.

This clonotype was found once. This chain links TRBV20-1 with TRBJ1-5; perhaps TRBD1 as D (6 bases). V dropped 3 bases and J dropped 0 bases, with 12 bases sitting between them. The CDR3 totals 15 residues. Germline-derived CDR1 and CDR2 are DFQATT and SNEGSKA (reference sequence). CDR3 coding DNA: TGCAGTGCTAGCATCAGGGGTTATAGCAATCAGCCCCAGCATTTT. Protein product: CSASIRGYSNQPQHF.

This clonotype showed up just once. V and J are TRBV11-2 and TRBJ2-1, with D possibly TRBD1 on 5 matching bases. V was trimmed by 0 bases and J by 4 bases, leaving 7 bases between them. The CDR3 loop spans 14 amino acids. CDR1 is SGHAT, CDR2 FQNNGV, per germline. The CDR3 loop reads CASSLDSGYNEQFF. In nucleotides, the CDR3 is TGTGCCAGCAGCTTAGATTCAGGGTACAATGAGCAGTTCTTC.

This clonotype was counted at least ten times. V and J are TRBV9 and TRBJ2-7; a weak D match, TRBD1 (5 bases). Germline CDR1 and CDR2: SGDLS and YYNGEE. Trimming stripped 0 bases from V and 3 bases from J, with 16 bases between. This CDR3 has 16 residues. The chain's CDR3 is CASSVAKTANLYEQYF. In DNA form, the CDR3 reads TGTGCCAGCAGCGTAGCTAAGACAGCGAATCTCTACGAGCAGTACTTC.

This clonotype was picked up many times. V and J are TRBV2 and TRBJ2-7; D perhaps matches TRBD1 (6 bases). Germline values: CDR1 SNHLY, CDR2 FYNNEI. Trimming left V 6 bases short and J 6 bases short, with 12 bases between. This CDR3 has 12 amino acids. In DNA, the CDR3 is TGTGCCAGCAGGGCCGGACAGATCGAGCAGTACTTC. It yields the protein CASRAGQIEQYF.

A few counts support this clonotype. The chain combines TRBV7-9 with TRBJ1-4, with D uncertain. V was shortened by 4 bases and J by 4 bases, with 16 bases between the two germline ends. CDR3 length equals 16 residues. Germline CDR1 and CDR2: SEHNR and FQNEAQ (reference sequence). The CDR3 DNA reads as TGTGCCAGCAGCTCCCCATCATTAGTACTTAATGAAAAACTGTTTTTT. Its protein product is CASSSPSLVLNEKLFF.

This clonotype was counted many times. This chain uses TRBV19 with TRBJ1-2; D is uncertain. The germline gives CDR1 LNHDA, CDR2 SQIVND (reference sequence). This CDR3 has 14 residues. The V and J ends lost 4 bases and 4 bases respectively, with 13 bases between them. The CDR3 DNA sequence: TGTGCCAGTAGTAGCCCCTCTCCCCCCTATGGCTACACCTTC. Protein: CASSSPSPPYGYTF.

The gene calls are TRBV9 and TRBJ2-7; D is ambiguous. CDR1 is SGDLS, CDR2 YYNGEE, per germline. This CDR3 has 16 residues. V shed 1 base and J shed 2 bases, with 16 bases lying between them. CDR3 DNA: TGTGCCAGCAGCGTAATTCAGTTTGGCTCCCCCTACGAGCAGTACTTC. This translates into CASSVIQFGSPYEQYF.

This rearrangement joins TRBV20-1 to TRBJ2-3, with 8 nucleotides matching TRBD2. The germline gives CDR1 DFQATT, CDR2 SNEGSKA (reference sequence). CDR3 size: 12 residues. J was trimmed by 4 bases and V by 5 bases; bases with no gene match: 2. The DNA for the CDR3 is TGCAGTGCTGTTAGCGGGGCAGATACGCAGTATTTT. This gives the protein CSAVSGADTQYF.

There are a few counts of this clonotype. This chain connects TRBV12-3 or TRBV12-4 to TRBJ1-2; TRBD1 aligns across 8 bases. Trimming removed 6 bases from V and 3 bases from J; junction bases left unmatched: 6. The CDR3 runs to 14 residues. The CDR3 DNA reads as TGTGCCAGCAGCCAACAGGGGGGCCACTATGGCTACACCTTC. This sequence encodes CASSQQGGHYGYTF.

V and J are TRBV7-9 and TRBJ1-1; D is perhaps TRBD1 (5 bases). The CDR3 runs 11 residues. V lost 5 bases and J lost 7, with 8 bases in between. Germline values: CDR1 SEHNR, CDR2 FQNEAQ (reference sequence). The CDR3 sequence is CASSPTDEAFF. CDR3 coding DNA: TGTGCCAGCAGCCCGACAGATGAAGCTTTCTTT. Full variable domain (rest looked up from reference TRBV7-9 and TRBJ1-1): DTGVSQNPRHKITKRGQNVTFRCDPISEHNRLYWYRQTLGQGPEFLTYFQNEAQLEKSRLLSDRFSAERPKGSFSTLEIQRTEQGDSAMYLCASSPTDEAFFGQGTRLTVV.

This clonotype has just a few counts. The V call is TRBV10-3, the J call TRBJ1-1; D gene uncertain. Germline lookup yields CDR1 ENHRY and CDR2 SYGVKD. The CDR3 loop spans 16 amino acids. Trimming cost V 2 bases and J 1 base, with 14 bases left between them. Here the CDR3 reads CAISEGSVSGNTEAFF. In DNA form, the CDR3 reads TGTGCCATCAGTGAGGGAAGCGTTTCGGGGAACACTGAAGCTTTCTTT.

This clonotype was found a few times. The rearrangement joins TRBV4-3 to TRBJ2-7; D is uncertain. The germline V gene has CDR1 LGHNA and CDR2 YSLEER. This CDR3 spans 13 amino acids. Trimming pared 2 bases from V and 6 bases from J, leaving 11 bases between. This CDR3 is CASSQLVGREQYF. CDR3 bases: TGCGCCAGCAGCCAACTGGTCGGGCGCGAGCAGTACTTC.

This rearrangement joins TRBV9 to TRBJ2-3, with 9 bases lining up with TRBD2. V shed 4 bases and J 2 bases; nucleotides not matched to a gene: 8. CDR3 length: 16 residues. CDR1 and CDR2 from the germline V gene are SGDLS and YYNGEE. CDR3 in amino acids: CASSRLLAGLTDTQYF. The CDR3 coding sequence is TGTGCCAGCAGCCGCCTACTAGCGGGCCTCACAGATACGCAGTATTTT.

Written as DNA, the CDR3 is TGTGCCAGCAGTGACGGGGGCAGCCAAGAGACCCAGTACTTC. It encodes CASSDGGSQETQYF. This chain links TRBV28 with TRBJ2-5; possibly TRBD1 or TRBD2 for D (6 bases each). Germline CDR1 and CDR2: MDHEN and SYDVKM. The CDR3 extends over 14 amino acids. Between the trimmed V and J ends, which lost 5 bases and 1 base, there was a span of 11 bases.

This clonotype has just a few counts. The chain uses TRBV29-1 and TRBJ2-5, with 12 bases aligning to TRBD1. The germline V gene has CDR1 SQVTM and CDR2 ANQGSEA. Trimming at V came to 2 bases and at J to 4 bases, leaving 8 bases not matched to a gene. The CDR3 is 16 residues long. As DNA, the CDR3 is TGCAGCGTTGAAAGGTACCGGGACAGGGGGCGAGAGACCCAGTACTTC. Translating it yields CSVERYRDRGRETQYF.

The gene calls are TRBV12-3 or TRBV12-4 and TRBJ2-5; the D call may be TRBD1 or TRBD2 (7 bases each). The CDR3 spans 16 residues. The V gene lost 7 bases and the J gene lost 7 bases, with 25 bases spanning the gap. Here the CDR3 reads CASTNRWGAGGVTQYF. CDR3 coding DNA: TGTGCCAGCACCAACCGCTGGGGGGCAGGGGGGGTGACCCAGTACTTC.

This clonotype was counted between two and nine times. This chain uses TRBV11-2 with TRBJ2-7, with 9 bases fitting TRBD1. CDR3 length: 16 amino acids. Germline V lookup: CDR1 SGHAT, CDR2 FQNNGV. V dropped 5 bases and J dropped 4; count of bases not matched to a gene: 12. The CDR3 here is CASSPGAGTGFYEQYF. For the CDR3, the DNA is TGTGCCAGCAGCCCCGGGGCCGGGACAGGGTTTTACGAGCAGTACTTC.

The chain is built from TRBV18 and TRBJ1-3; the D gene is possibly TRBD1 (6 bases). The CDR3 loop spans 16 amino acids. V was trimmed by 2 bases and J by 2 bases, leaving 13 bases between them. Germline V gives CDR1 KGHSH, CDR2 LQKENI. The CDR3 nucleotides are TGTGCCAGCTCACCATCACAGGGAGGAACTGGAAACACCATATATTTT. It translates to CASSPSQGGTGNTIYF.

The chain uses TRBV9 and TRBJ1-1; the D is unclear. Per the germline V gene, CDR1 is SGDLS and CDR2 is YYNGEE. CDR3 length equals 14 residues. Trimming removed 3 bases from V and 4 bases from J, with 13 bases in between. The CDR3 sequence: CASSASMGITEAFF. CDR3 coding DNA: TGTGCCAGCAGCGCCTCAATGGGAATCACTGAAGCTTTCTTT.